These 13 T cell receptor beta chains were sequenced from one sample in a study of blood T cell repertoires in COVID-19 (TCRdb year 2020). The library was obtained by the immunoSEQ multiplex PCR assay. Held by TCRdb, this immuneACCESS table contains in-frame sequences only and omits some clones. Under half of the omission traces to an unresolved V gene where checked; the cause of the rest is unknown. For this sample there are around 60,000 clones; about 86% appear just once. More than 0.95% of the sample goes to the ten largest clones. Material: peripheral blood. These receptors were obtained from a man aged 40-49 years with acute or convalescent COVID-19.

The chain's CDR3 is CASSVRGGRDNEQFF. Written as DNA, the CDR3 is TGTGCCAGCAGTGTGAGGGGGGGCCGGGACAATGAGCAGTTCTTC. This rearrangement joins TRBV5-8 to TRBJ2-1; a possible D gene is TRBD2 (7 bases). Germline CDR1 and CDR2: SGHTS and YDEGEE. The CDR3 spans 15 residues. Trimming took off 5 bases at V and 5 bases at J, with 17 bases between the two ends. Full variable domain (remainder filled in from reference TRBV5-8 and TRBJ2-1): EAGVTQSPTHLIKTRGQQATLRCSPISGHTSVYWYQQALGLGLQFLLWYDEGEERNRGNFPPRFSGRQFPNYSSELNVNALELEDSALYLCASSVRGGRDNEQFFGPGTRLTVL.

The CDR3 sequence is CASSWGTGTNQPQHF. CDR3 nucleotide sequence: TGCGCCAGCAGCTGGGGGACAGGGACAAATCAGCCCCAGCATTTT. V and J are TRBV5-1 and TRBJ1-5; 9 bases agree with TRBD1. Germline CDR1 SGHRS, CDR2 YFSETQ. V lost 3 bases, J lost 4 bases, and 5 bases stayed unmatched. This CDR3 comprises 15 residues. Combining the CDR3 with reference TRBV5-1 and TRBJ1-5 gives the whole variable domain KAGVTQTPRYLIKTRGQQVTLSCSPISGHRSVSWYQQTPGQGLQFLFEYFSETQRNKGNFPGRFSGRQFSNSRSEMNVSTLELGDSALYLCASSWGTGTNQPQHFGDGTRLSIL.

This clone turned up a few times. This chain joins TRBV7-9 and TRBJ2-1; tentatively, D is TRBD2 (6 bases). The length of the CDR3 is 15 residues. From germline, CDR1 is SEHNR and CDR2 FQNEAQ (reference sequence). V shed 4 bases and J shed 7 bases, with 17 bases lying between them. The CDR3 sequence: CASSSGGRPWNEQFF. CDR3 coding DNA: TGTGCCAGCAGCTCCGGGGGTCGACCGTGGAATGAGCAGTTCTTC.

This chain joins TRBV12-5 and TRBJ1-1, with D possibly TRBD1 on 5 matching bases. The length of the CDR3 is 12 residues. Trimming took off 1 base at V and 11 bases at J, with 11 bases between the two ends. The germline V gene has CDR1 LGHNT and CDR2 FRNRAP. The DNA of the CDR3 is TGTGCTAGTGGTTTGGCGGGGGGGAAGGCTTTCTTT. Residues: CASGLAGGKAFF.

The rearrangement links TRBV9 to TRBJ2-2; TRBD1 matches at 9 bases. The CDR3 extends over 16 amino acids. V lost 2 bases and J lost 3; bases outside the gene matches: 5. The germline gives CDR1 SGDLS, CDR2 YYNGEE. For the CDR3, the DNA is TGTGCCAGCAGCGTGCATGGACAGGGGTACACCGGGGAGCTGTTTTTT. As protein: CASSVHGQGYTGELFF.

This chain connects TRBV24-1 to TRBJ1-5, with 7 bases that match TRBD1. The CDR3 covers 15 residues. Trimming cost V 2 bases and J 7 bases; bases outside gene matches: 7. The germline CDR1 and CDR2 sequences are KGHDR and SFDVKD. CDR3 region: CATSDSGQEWQPQHF. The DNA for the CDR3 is TGTGCCACCAGTGATTCAGGACAGGAATGGCAGCCCCAGCATTTT.

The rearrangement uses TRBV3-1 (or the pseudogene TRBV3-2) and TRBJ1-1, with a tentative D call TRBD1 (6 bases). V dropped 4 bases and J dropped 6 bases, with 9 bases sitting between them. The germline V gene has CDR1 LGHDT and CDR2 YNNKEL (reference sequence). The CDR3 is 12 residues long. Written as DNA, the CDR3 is TGTGCCAGCAGCCTACAGGGCTCTGAAGCTTTCTTT. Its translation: CASSLQGSEAFF.

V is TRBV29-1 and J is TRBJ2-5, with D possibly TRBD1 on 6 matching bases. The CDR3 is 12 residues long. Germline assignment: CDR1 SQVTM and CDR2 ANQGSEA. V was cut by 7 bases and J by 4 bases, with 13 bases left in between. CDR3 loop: CSGIQGSETQYF. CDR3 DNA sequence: TGCAGCGGTATACAGGGTTCAGAGACCCAGTACTTC.

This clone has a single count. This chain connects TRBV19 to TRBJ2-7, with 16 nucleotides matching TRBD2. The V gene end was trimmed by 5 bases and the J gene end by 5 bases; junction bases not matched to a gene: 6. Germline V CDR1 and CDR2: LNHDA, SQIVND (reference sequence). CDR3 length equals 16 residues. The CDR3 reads CASSPGLAGGHNEQYF. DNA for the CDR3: TGTGCCAGTAGTCCGGGACTAGCGGGGGGGCACAACGAGCAGTACTTC.

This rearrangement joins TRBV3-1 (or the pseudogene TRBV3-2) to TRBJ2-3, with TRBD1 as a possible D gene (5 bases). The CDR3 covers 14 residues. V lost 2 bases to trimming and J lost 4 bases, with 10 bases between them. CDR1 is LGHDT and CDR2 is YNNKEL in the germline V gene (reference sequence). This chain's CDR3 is CASSQRGKADTQYF. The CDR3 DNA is TGTGCCAGCAGCCAAAGGGGCAAGGCAGATACGCAGTATTTT.

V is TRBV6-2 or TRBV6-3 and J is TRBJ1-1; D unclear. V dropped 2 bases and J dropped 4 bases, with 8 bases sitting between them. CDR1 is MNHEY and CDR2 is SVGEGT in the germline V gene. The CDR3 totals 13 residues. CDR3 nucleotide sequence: TGTGCCAGCAGTTACGATCCGGGCACTGAAGCTTTCTTT. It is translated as CASSYDPGTEAFF.

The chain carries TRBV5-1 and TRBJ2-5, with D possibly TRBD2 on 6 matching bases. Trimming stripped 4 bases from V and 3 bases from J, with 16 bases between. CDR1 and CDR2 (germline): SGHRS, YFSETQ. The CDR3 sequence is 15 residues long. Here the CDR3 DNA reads TGCGCCAGCAGCCAACCGGGACTGGGAAAAGAGACCCAGTACTTC. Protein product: CASSQPGLGKETQYF.

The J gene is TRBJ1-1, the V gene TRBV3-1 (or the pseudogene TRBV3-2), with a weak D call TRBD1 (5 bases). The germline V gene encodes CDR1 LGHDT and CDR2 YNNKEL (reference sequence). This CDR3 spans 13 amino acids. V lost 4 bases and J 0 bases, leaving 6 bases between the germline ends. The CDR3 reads CASSPRVNTEAFF. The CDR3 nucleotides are TGTGCCAGCAGCCCCAGGGTGAACACTGAAGCTTTCTTT.